This TCR beta chain was sequenced during a study of blood T cells in healthy people across ages (dated by TCRdb to the mid-2010s). Regarding the complete study: In model experiments, template switching captured about one uniquely barcoded TCR beta cDNA molecule for every two T cells. Four age groups were formed from the donors: young (average 16 years), middle-aged (around 37), aged (around 68) and long-lived (82). Age-related changes in TCR beta repertoire diversity were measured in the study by deep sequencing normalized with unique cDNA molecular identifiers. Using the same blood draw, the study looked at two additional independent replicas of 1 million unique cDNA reads for two donors, one aged 18 to 30 and the other aged 80 or older. To avoid experimental bias, donors of different ages were distributed randomly across sequencing lanes.

Overall results and qualifications from the work: Because donor CMV infection status was unknown, age-related changes in expanded clonotypes were potentially confounded. Compared with the aged group, more naive CD4+ T cells, fewer expanded clones and increased TCR diversity were shown by the long-lived group, suggesting age selection. Conclusive comparison of naive and antigen-experienced compartments was prevented by the profiling of bulk unsorted PBMCs. Total diversity estimates from one million sequenced T cells were considered lower bounds and underestimates. There was a strong correlation between observed TCR beta diversity and the percentage of naive T cells measured by flow cytometry. Observed TCR beta diversity per million T cells fell roughly linearly with age, and a significant reduction was already apparent by age roughly 40.

The donors were roughly 40 Caucasian individuals from Russia, aged roughly 6 to 90 years, who were systemically healthy. Each donor gave about 9.8 milliliters of peripheral blood, drawn into EDTA-treated Vacutainer tubes. Ficoll-Paque density-gradient centrifugation was used to isolate PBMCs, with at least 6 million obtained per sample. Trizol reagent was used to extract total RNA from the PBMCs, yielding at least 6 micrograms per sample. Naive CD45RAhigh/CD27high T cell percentages were measured by flow cytometry on a PBMC aliquot from every donor. The germline V gene gives CDR1 as ENHRY and CDR2 as SYGVKD. The CDR3, cysteine through phenylalanine, is 13 amino acids long. The sequence is cut down to CDR3 DNA, 39 bases in frame from base 1. V is reduced by 4 bases and J by 3 bases, leaving a spacing of 10 bases between them. Libraries were constructed by 5' RACE. Sequencing took place on an Illumina HiSeq 2500. A second 7 to 11 cycle PCR used a sample-barcoded 5' primer and a J-beta primer mix. A unique molecular identifier was introduced onto each TCR beta cDNA molecule by a template-switch 5' adaptor carrying 12 random nucleotides. Each sample yielded at least 2.5 million CDR3-containing paired-end reads. All of the RNA was converted into first-strand cDNA using the Mint cDNA synthesis kit, with a TRBC-specific oligonucleotide serving as the primer. Following uracil-DNA glycosylase treatment, all cDNA underwent a first 18-cycle PCR with the universal primers M1SS and BC2_uni_R. Per the original workflow: For normalization, 1 million high-quality reads, each with a distinct molecular identifier, were randomly selected from each sample. Instead of being binned into consensus sequences, reads that shared molecular identifiers were thrown out. CDR3 identification, clonotype clustering and error correction used MiTCR with a Q25 quality threshold and the strictest error-elimination algorithm. A nonparametric unseen species model with Euler transformation was used to estimate a lower bound on total TCR beta diversity. TCRdb applied fastp at Q25 and MiXCR to the public reads, then kept only in-frame beta chains. Rows with a matching CDR3 protein are joined into one entry that keeps the most common DNA and genes. The V and J calls here are based on TCRdb, not the publication. The sample has about 670,000 distinct CDR3 sequences on record, under 65% of them singletons. The top ten clonotypes cover roughly 13% of the sample.

The table lists this clonotype with a count of one. The antigen it recognizes is unknown. No base qualities exist here, and no much larger clone lies one base off it. A lone read is weak support. The rearrangement combines TRBV10-3 with TRBJ2-7; TRBD2 might be the D gene, on 5 matching bases. The sequenced sample consisted of blood. This TCR derives from a woman older than 75 in good health. The nucleotide sequence is given as TGTGCCATCAGTGGACTACCCGGCTACGAGCAGTACTTC. Its amino acids are CAISGLPGYEQYF.